A selection of T cell receptor beta chains follows, all from one sample in a study of siplizumab effects on memory and regulatory T cells. TCRdb's copy holds only in-frame clones and misses some; the assay was immunoSEQ multiplex PCR. Of 55,000 to 70,000 clones in the sample, 85% to 95% were seen once. Specimen: CD8+ T cells sorted from blood. Source of these receptors: a human donor in good health. Each CDR3 is given without its conserved first and last residue. A D gene is named only where the DNA matches it firmly.

v_gene: TRBV2; d_gene: -; CDR3aa: ASSDFSLNTEAF
v_gene: TRBV19; d_gene: TRBD1; CDR3aa: ASSSDRGTEAF
v_gene: TRBV5-6; d_gene: -; CDR3aa: ASSLFLAHEQY
v_gene: TRBV6-5; d_gene: -; CDR3aa: ASSLQGYEQY
v_gene: TRBV6-7; d_gene: TRBD1; CDR3aa: ASPGQGGNEQF
v_gene: TRBV30; d_gene: -; CDR3aa: AWSVKSPTDTQY
v_gene: TRBV9; d_gene: TRBD2; CDR3aa: ASSEGLAGGETQY
v_gene: TRBV9; d_gene: -; CDR3aa: ASSGRGVDEQY
v_gene: TRBV28; d_gene: TRBD1; CDR3aa: ASIHTRDRGKNTEAF
v_gene: TRBV28; d_gene: -; CDR3aa: ASSLAAGATHEQY
v_gene: TRBV5-6; d_gene: -; CDR3aa: ASSVSWSTWGGYT
v_gene: TRBV4-1; d_gene: -; CDR3aa: ASSQEFGRPYEQY
v_gene: TRBV28; d_gene: -; CDR3aa: ASLRGSGNTIY
v_gene: TRBV7-6; d_gene: TRBD1; CDR3aa: ASSPGQGLNTGELF
v_gene: TRBV14; d_gene: -; CDR3aa: ASSVGRTDEKLF
v_gene: TRBV28; d_gene: TRBD1; CDR3aa: TSTPTGGNEKLF
v_gene: TRBV18; d_gene: -; CDR3aa: ASSPGTGTYEQY
v_gene: TRBV7-6; d_gene: -; CDR3aa: ASSLAQASGEQY
v_gene: TRBV2; d_gene: -; CDR3aa: ASTSRGTQY
v_gene: TRBV10-2; d_gene: TRBD1; CDR3aa: ASSEGTGSPNEQY
v_gene: TRBV6-1; d_gene: -; CDR3aa: ASSETPYTAYEQY
v_gene: TRBV4-2; d_gene: -; CDR3aa: ASSQEGTVTEAF
v_gene: TRBV4-2; d_gene: -; CDR3aa: ASSQEGFQLETQY
v_gene: TRBV6-5; d_gene: -; CDR3aa: ASGDIRAWSRGYT
v_gene: TRBV4-1; d_gene: TRBD2; CDR3aa: ASSPLSSGIDNEQF
v_gene: TRBV28; d_gene: -; CDR3aa: ASSLAPNTIY
v_gene: TRBV4-1; d_gene: TRBD1; CDR3aa: ASNDRENNEQF
v_gene: TRBV5-6; d_gene: TRBD1; CDR3aa: ASSPSPDRGTPNEQF
v_gene: TRBV2; d_gene: TRBD2; CDR3aa: ASSEGRVGVEQY
v_gene: TRBV28; d_gene: -; CDR3aa: ASSPGAVGLF
v_gene: TRBV30; d_gene: TRBD2; CDR3aa: AWSVASTSGSARDTGELF
v_gene: TRBV18; d_gene: -; CDR3aa: ASSPGGGNPNEQY
v_gene: TRBV27; d_gene: TRBD1; CDR3aa: ASSYRGAKNIQY
v_gene: TRBV27; d_gene: TRBD2; CDR3aa: ASSKGLAGPTKSSYNEQF
v_gene: TRBV4-1; d_gene: TRBD2; CDR3aa: ASSPMGEGASGANVLT
v_gene: TRBV6-5; d_gene: -; CDR3aa: ATPHGGNTGELF
v_gene: TRBV4-2; d_gene: -; CDR3aa: ASSQVRGGTTYEQY
v_gene: TRBV9; d_gene: TRBD2; CDR3aa: ASSAPLAGGAYEQY
v_gene: TRBV7-2; d_gene: TRBD1; CDR3aa: ASQVLTGRTEAF
v_gene: TRBV28; d_gene: -; CDR3aa: ASSLNRNEKLF